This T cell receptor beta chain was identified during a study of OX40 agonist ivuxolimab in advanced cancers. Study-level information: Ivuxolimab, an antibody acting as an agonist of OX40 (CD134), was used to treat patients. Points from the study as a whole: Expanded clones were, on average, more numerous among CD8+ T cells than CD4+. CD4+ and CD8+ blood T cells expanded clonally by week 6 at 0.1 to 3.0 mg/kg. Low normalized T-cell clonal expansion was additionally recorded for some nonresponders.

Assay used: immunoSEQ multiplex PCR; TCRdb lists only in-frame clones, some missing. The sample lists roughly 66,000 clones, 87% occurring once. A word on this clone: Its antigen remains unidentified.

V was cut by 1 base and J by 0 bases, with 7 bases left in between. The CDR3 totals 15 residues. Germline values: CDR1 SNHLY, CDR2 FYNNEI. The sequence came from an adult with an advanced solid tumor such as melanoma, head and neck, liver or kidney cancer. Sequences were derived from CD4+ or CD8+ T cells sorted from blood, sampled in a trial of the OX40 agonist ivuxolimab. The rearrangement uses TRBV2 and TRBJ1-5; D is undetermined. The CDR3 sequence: CASSEDGHSNQPQHF. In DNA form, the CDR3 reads TGTGCCAGCAGTGAAGACGGCCATAGCAATCAGCCCCAGCATTTT. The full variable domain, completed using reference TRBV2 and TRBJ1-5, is EPEVTQTPSHQVTQMGQEVILRCVPISNHLYFYWYRQILGQKVEFLVSFYNNEISEKSEIFDDQFSVERPDGSNFTLKIRSTKLEDSAMYFCASSEDGHSNQPQHFGDGTRLSIL.